This TCR beta chain is drawn from a study of CD8 T cells in ankylosing spondylitis. One entry per CDR3 protein results from TCRdb running MiXCR on the 5' RACE reads. Among about 42,000 distinct CDR3 sequences listed, approximately 2.6% were seen once. This clonotype came up many times. This CDR3 contains 14 residues. Trimming removed 5 bases from V and 6 bases from J, with 17 bases in between. Germline V lookup: CDR1 SGDLS, CDR2 YYNGEE. The sequencing input was blood, either unsorted or a sorted T cell fraction (not recorded which). The TCR originated in a male donor with ankylosing spondylitis or in good health (not recorded which). This rearrangement joins TRBV9 to TRBJ1-1; possible D gene TRBD1, 6 bases. CDR3 DNA: TGTGCCAGCAGTCTTTTGGGGGGGGCGGCTGAAGCTTTCTTT. Translated: CASSLLGGAAEAFF.